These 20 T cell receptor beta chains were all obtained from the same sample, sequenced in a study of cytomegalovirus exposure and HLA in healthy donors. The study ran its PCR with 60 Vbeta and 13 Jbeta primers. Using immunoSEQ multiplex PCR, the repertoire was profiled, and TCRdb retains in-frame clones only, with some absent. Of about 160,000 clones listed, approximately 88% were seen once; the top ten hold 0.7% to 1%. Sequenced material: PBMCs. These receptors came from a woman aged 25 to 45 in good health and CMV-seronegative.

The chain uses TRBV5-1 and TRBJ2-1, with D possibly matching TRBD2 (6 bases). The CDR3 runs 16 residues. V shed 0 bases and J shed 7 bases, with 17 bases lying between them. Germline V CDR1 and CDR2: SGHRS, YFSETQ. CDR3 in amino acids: CASSLASGGVGNEQFF. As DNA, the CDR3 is TGCGCCAGCAGCTTGGCCTCGGGCGGGGTGGGGAATGAGCAGTTCTTC.

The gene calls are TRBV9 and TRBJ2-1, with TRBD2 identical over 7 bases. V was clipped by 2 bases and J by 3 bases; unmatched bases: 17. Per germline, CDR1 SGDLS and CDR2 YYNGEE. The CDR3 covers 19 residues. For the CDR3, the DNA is TGTGCCAGCAGCGTTCACCGGTTTCCCCGGACTAGAGGCTACAATGAGCAGTTCTTC. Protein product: CASSVHRFPRTRGYNEQFF.

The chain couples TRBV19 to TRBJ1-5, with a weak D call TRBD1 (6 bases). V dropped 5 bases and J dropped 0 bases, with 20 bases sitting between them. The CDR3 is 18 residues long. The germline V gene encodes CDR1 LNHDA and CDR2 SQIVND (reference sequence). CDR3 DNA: TGTGCCAGTAGTTCCCCGCCAGGGGCAGACTATAGCAATCAGCCCCAGCATTTT. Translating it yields CASSSPPGADYSNQPQHF.

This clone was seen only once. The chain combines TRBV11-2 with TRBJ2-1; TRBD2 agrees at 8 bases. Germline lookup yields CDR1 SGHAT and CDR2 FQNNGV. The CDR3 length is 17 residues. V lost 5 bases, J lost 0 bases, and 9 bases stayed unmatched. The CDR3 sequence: CASSPGGGGSSYNEQFF. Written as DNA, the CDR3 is TGTGCCAGCAGCCCAGGAGGCGGGGGGAGCTCCTACAATGAGCAGTTCTTC.

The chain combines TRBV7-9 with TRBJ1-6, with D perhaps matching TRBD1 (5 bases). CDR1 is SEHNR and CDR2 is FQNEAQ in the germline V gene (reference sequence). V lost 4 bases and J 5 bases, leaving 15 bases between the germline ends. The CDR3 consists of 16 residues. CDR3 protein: CASSSGGGVNNSPLHF. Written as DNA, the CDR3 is TGTGCCAGCAGCTCGGGGGGAGGGGTCAATAATTCACCCCTCCACTTT.

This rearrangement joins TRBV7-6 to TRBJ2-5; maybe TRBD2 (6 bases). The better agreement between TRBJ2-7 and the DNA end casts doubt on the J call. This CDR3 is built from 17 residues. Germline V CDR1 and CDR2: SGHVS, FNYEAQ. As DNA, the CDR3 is TGTGCCAGCAGCTCCTCAACCAACTCCGGGGGAAACTACGAGCAGTACTTC. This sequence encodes CASSSSTNSGGNYEQYF.

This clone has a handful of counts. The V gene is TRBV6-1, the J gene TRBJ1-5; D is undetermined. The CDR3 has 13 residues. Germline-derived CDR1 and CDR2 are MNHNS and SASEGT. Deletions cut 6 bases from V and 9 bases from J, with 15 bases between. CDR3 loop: CASRPTFFGPQHF. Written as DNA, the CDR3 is TGTGCCAGCAGACCCACCTTTTTCGGGCCCCAGCATTTT.

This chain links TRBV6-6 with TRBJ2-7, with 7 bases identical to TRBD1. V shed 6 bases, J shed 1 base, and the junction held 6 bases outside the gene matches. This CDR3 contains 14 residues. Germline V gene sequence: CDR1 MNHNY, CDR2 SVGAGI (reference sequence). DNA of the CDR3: TGTGCCAGCAGGGAGACAGGGTCATCCTACGAGCAGTACTTC. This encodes CASRETGSSYEQYF.

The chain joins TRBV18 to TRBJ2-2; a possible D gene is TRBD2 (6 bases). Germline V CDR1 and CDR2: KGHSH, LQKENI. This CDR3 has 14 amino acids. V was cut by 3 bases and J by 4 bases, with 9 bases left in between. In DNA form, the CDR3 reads TGTGCCAGCTCACCCCGGGGAGGCACCGGGGAGCTGTTTTTT. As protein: CASSPRGGTGELFF.

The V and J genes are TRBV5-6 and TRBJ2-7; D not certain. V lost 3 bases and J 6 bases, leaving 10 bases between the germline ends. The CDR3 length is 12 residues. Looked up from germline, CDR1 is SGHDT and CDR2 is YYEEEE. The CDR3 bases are TGTGCCAGCAGCTCCAACAGCCGCGAGCAGTACTTC. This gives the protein CASSSNSREQYF.

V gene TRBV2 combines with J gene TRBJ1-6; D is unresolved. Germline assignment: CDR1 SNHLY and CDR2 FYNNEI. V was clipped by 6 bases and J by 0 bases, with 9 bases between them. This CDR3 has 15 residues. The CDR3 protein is CASRSMSSYNSPLHF. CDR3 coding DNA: TGTGCCAGCAGGTCCATGAGCTCCTATAATTCACCCCTCCACTTT.

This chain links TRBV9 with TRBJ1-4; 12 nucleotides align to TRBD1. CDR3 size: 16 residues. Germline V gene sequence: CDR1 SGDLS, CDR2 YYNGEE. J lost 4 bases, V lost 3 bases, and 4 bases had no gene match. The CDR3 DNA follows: TGTGCCAGCAGCGCCGGGACAGGGGGCTTTAATGAAAAACTGTTTTTT. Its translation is CASSAGTGGFNEKLFF.

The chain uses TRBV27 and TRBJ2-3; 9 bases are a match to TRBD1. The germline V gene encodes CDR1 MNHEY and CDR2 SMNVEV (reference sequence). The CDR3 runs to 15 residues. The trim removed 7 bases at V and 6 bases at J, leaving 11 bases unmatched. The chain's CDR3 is CASKNRDREGDTQYF. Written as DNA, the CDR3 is TGTGCCAGCAAGAACCGGGACAGGGAGGGGGATACGCAGTATTTT.

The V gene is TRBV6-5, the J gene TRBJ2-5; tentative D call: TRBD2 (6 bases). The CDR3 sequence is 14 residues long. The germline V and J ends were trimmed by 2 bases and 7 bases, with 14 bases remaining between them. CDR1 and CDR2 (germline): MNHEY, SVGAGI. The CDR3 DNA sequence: TGTGCCAGCAGTTACGACAGTCTCGGGGGGACCCAGTACTTC. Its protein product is CASSYDSLGGTQYF.

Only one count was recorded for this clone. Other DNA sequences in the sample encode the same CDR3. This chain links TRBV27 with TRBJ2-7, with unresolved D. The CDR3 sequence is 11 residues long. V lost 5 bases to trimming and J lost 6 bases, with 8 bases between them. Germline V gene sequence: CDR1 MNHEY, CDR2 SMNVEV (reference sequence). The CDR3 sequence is CASSLGSEQYF. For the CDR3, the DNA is TGTGCCAGCAGTCTCGGTTCCGAGCAGTACTTC.

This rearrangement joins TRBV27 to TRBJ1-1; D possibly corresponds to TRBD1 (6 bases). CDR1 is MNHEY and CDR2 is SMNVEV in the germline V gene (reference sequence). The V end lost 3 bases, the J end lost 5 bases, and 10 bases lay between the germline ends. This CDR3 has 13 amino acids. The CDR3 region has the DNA TGTGCCAGCAGTTTTGAGGGGGGGACTGAAGCTTTCTTT. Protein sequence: CASSFEGGTEAFF.

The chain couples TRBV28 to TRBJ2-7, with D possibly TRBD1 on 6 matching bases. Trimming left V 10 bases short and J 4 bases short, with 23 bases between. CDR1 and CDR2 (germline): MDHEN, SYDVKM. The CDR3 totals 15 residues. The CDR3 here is CAIEKTDSSYYEQYF. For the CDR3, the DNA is TGTGCCATCGAGAAGACGGACAGTTCGTATTACGAGCAGTACTTC.

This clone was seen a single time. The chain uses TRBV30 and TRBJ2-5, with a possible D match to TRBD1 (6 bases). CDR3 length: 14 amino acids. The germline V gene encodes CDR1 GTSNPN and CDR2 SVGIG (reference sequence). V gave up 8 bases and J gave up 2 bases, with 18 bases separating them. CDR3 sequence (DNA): TGTGCCCTCAAGGGTGGGGGCCTTCAAGAGACCCAGTACTTC. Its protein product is CALKGGGLQETQYF.

DNA of the CDR3: TGTGCCAGCAGTTATGGAGGAGCGGGAGCAAGAGAGCAGTACTTC. It translates to CASSYGGAGAREQYF. The chain uses TRBV6-6 and TRBJ2-5, with 8 bases fitting TRBD2. V shed 3 bases, J shed 11 bases, and the junction held 14 bases outside the gene matches. The CDR3 has 15 residues. CDR1 MNHNY and CDR2 SVGAGI come from the germline V gene (reference sequence).

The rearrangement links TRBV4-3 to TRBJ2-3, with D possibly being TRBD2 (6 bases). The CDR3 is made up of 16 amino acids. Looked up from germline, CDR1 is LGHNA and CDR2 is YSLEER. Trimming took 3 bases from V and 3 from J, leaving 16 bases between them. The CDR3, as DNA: TGCGCCAGCAGCCATCCTGACCCGGAGGGGACAGATACGCAGTATTTT. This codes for CASSHPDPEGTDTQYF.